This T cell receptor (beta chain) stems from a study of T cells in Graves' hyperthyroidism and ophthalmopathy. This clonotype was counted many times. Among ophthalmopathy patients, the Clinical Activity Score reached at least 3, the NOSPECS grade reached at least 4, and duration remained under 3 months. Amplification yielded TCR beta CDR3 regions, with RNA transcripts as the source. HTBI primers drove first-round RT-PCR of the TCR CDR3. Via MiXCR, TCRdb re-called the multiplex PCR reads, giving one row per CDR3 protein. The sample shows some 570,000 distinct CDR3 sequences, over 15% of them seen only once. The source material was blood. This receptor was identified in a woman aged 18 to 35 with Graves' ophthalmopathy.

In nucleotides, the CDR3 is TGCAGTGCTAGAGATCTTCGTCGTCTAGCGGGGGGCTTAAAGGATACGCAGTATTTT. This translates into CSARDLRRLAGGLKDTQYF. The V gene is TRBV20-1, the J gene TRBJ2-3; 11 bases agree with TRBD2. The V segment lost 0 bases and the J segment 6 bases; nucleotides outside the gene matches: 17. The CDR3 is 19 residues long. From germline, CDR1 is DFQATT and CDR2 SNEGSKA (reference sequence).